Reported below is one T cell receptor beta chain. This sample is drawn from a study of blood T cell repertoires in COVID-19. As for the study in general: The analysed material was cDNA or gDNA that came from T cells, B-cell-depleted T cells, or PBMCs.

This CDR3 has 15 amino acids. CDR1 and CDR2 from the germline V gene are MNHEY and SMNVEV (reference sequence). The V gene end was trimmed by 2 bases and the J gene end by 0 bases; junction bases not matched to a gene: 4. The study recruited people aged 18 to 89 years across 24 US areas. Produced via immunoSEQ multiplex PCR; TCRdb's table is partial and in-frame only. The profile shows under 150,000 clones, 65% to 90% of them singletons. This receptor was identified in a woman aged 50 to 60 who had recovered from COVID-19. Sequenced sample: PBMCs or T cells enriched from blood (not recorded which). V gene TRBV27 combines with J gene TRBJ2-7, with 7 positions matching TRBD2. CDR3 DNA: TGTGCCAGCAGTTTACGTCCTAGCGGCTCCTACGAGCAGTACTTC. Protein: CASSLRPSGSYEQYF.